This T cell receptor beta chain came from a study of human T cells and chemical hapten exposure. For the study at large: Slight volume differences across pooled libraries mainly accounted for varying per-sample TCR yields. Study observations and caveats: Unchanged with DPC sensitization were TCRs above 1 in 1000 frequency.

Each CDR3 protein gets one entry after TCRdb re-called the RACE reads with MiXCR. The sample holds about 45,000 distinct CDR3 sequences; about 3.9% are singletons and the top ten take about 1.6%. Time point reported: healthy volunteer bleed at 2 weeks. Total RNA was extracted from unfractionated whole blood. The CDR3 loop spans 15 amino acids. This clonotype was observed at least ten times. Its cognate antigen is unknown. Germline is not matched at one junction end, which may reflect a read error. The V call is TRBV12-3 or TRBV12-4, the J call TRBJ2-3, with 10 bases that match TRBD2. The receptor's source is a female donor in good health. Some clones in this sample may be carry-over from other donors' samples. The material sequenced was whole blood. The CDR3 DNA sequence: TGTGCCAGCATTTTACTAGCGGGGCCCACAGATACGCAGTATTTT. This gives the protein CASILLAGPTDTQYF.